These 8 T cell receptor beta chains were sequenced from one sample in a study of blood T cell repertoires in COVID-19. Sequencing used immunoSEQ multiplex PCR; TCRdb keeps in-frame clones, though not all of them. The data hold 20,000 to 25,000 clones, with over 65% observed a single time. The specimen sequenced was peripheral blood. The receptors stem from a human donor in a cohort sampled during active or convalescent COVID-19.

This clone was seen only a few times. The rearrangement uses TRBV5-5 and TRBJ2-3; 16 bases agree with TRBD2. J gave up 2 bases and V 0 bases, and 3 bases lay outside the gene matches. Germline V gene lookup returns CDR1 SGHKS and CDR2 YYEKEE (reference sequence). This CDR3 comprises 18 residues. The DNA for the CDR3 is TGTGCCAGCAGCTTGGTCGGGACTAGCGGGGGGGCCACAGATACGCAGTATTTT. Protein sequence: CASSLVGTSGGATDTQYF.

The V and J genes are TRBV18 and TRBJ2-4; TRBD2 might be the D (7 bases). The CDR3 contains 18 residues. V was cut by 3 bases and J by 4 bases, with 22 bases left in between. The germline V gene has CDR1 KGHSH and CDR2 LQKENI. The CDR3 nucleotides are TGTGCCAGCTCACCCTCCTCGGGGGGCTGGTATTCGAAAAACATTCAGTACTTC. Its translation: CASSPSSGGWYSKNIQYF.

This clone was counted a few times. V usage is TRBV7-9 and J usage is TRBJ1-2; D is perhaps TRBD1 (5 bases). The germline V gene has CDR1 SEHNR and CDR2 FQNEAQ (reference sequence). Trimming shortened V by 1 base and J by 6 bases, and 18 bases separated the two germline ends. This CDR3 spans 16 amino acids. CDR3: CASSLDPPRAGDGYTF. The CDR3 DNA follows: TGTGCCAGCAGCTTAGACCCCCCTAGGGCGGGGGATGGCTACACCTTC. The full variable domain, completed using reference TRBV7-9 and TRBJ1-2, is DTGVSQNPRHKITKRGQNVTFRCDPISEHNRLYWYRQTLGQGPEFLTYFQNEAQLEKSRLLSDRFSAERPKGSFSTLEIQRTEQGDSAMYLCASSLDPPRAGDGYTFGSGTRLTVV.

The CDR3 loop is CASGLVPLGVAGGNSRQETQYF. The CDR3 bases are TGTGCTAGTGGTTTGGTACCCCTGGGGGTAGCGGGGGGCAATAGTCGCCAAGAGACCCAGTACTTC. The chain uses TRBV12-5 and TRBJ2-5; the match to TRBD2 covers 10 bases. The trim removed 0 bases at V and 1 base at J, leaving 20 bases unmatched. There are 22 residues in the CDR3. The germline gives CDR1 LGHNT, CDR2 FRNRAP.

This sequence joins TRBV10-2 and TRBJ2-4, with 9 bases matching TRBD1. The junction had 5 bases not matched to a gene; V was cut back by 6 bases and J by 8 bases. Germline CDR1 reads WSHSY; CDR2 reads SAAADI. The CDR3 has 13 amino acids. The CDR3 here is CASRVGQGHIQYF. DNA for the CDR3: TGCGCCAGCAGGGTGGGACAGGGACACATTCAGTACTTC.

The V and J genes are TRBV25-1 and TRBJ2-1; maybe TRBD2 (6 bases). In germline, CDR1 is MGHDK, CDR2 SYGVNS. The CDR3 has 14 amino acids. Trimming shortened V by 3 bases and J by 7 bases, and 13 bases separated the two germline ends. In DNA, the CDR3 is TGTGCCAGCAGTGAGGAGGGGCCAATAAATGAGCAGTTCTTC. Protein: CASSEEGPINEQFF.

The chain carries TRBV29-1 and TRBJ2-1; 7 bases fit TRBD1. V was pared by 3 bases and J by 4 bases, with 6 bases of the junction left unmatched. The CDR3 sequence is 14 residues long. Germline assignment: CDR1 SQVTM and CDR2 ANQGSEA. CDR3 coding DNA: TGCAGCGTTGAGGGCAGGGGGTGGTACAATGAGCAGTTCTTC. Its translation is CSVEGRGWYNEQFF.

V is TRBV6-5 and J is TRBJ2-6; D is unclear. The germline gives CDR1 MNHEY, CDR2 SVGAGI. The CDR3 loop spans 13 amino acids. With 9 bases removed from V and 0 bases from J, the gap between germline ends came to 6 bases. The CDR3 reads CASGFSGANVLTF. CDR3 in DNA: TGTGCCAGTGGCTTCTCTGGGGCCAACGTCCTGACTTTC.